The sample holds one count of the clone carrying this TCR beta chain. What it binds is unknown. These data come from a study of shared clonotypes between healthy human individuals. About the study: Each donor contributed plates that comprised three CD4 naive, three CD4 memory, two CD8 naive and one CD8 memory. Findings and caveats of the study: Naive CD4 clonotype sharing across several donors was around 5%. Generation probabilities were higher for clonotypes shared across all four sorted-subset donors than for unshared ones.

Looked up from germline, CDR1 is SEHNR and CDR2 is FQNEAQ (reference sequence). The CDR3 has 15 residues. Trimming removed 4 bases at V and 8 bases at J, with 18 bases between. The naive CD8 fraction comprised CD45RO-negative cells positively selected for CCR7 and excluded terminally differentiated effector memory CD45RA+ cells. Each subset's genomic DNA was shared equally among a number of immunoSEQ plates. Method: immunoSEQ multiplex PCR; TCRdb's copy keeps in-frame clones and lacks some. The table lists under 2,000,000 clones, approximately 94% of them singletons. The sample comprised naive CD8+ T cells sorted from blood. The sequence derives from a man aged 18 to 30 in good health. The chain combines TRBV7-9 with TRBJ2-1, with D perhaps matching TRBD1 (5 bases). Here the CDR3 DNA reads TGTGCCAGCAGCTCCGAAACGACAGTTTTTGATGAGCAGTTCTTC. Translating it yields CASSSETTVFDEQFF.